Below, 17 T cell receptor beta chains from the same sample are listed, as sequenced in a study of cytomegalovirus exposure and HLA in healthy donors. Primers for the PCR totalled 60 Vbeta and 13 Jbeta. Clones were read by immunoSEQ multiplex PCR, and TCRdb kept only the in-frame ones, dropping some. Here the sample spans hundreds of thousands of clones, over 80% being singletons. Sequencing used PBMCs. The receptor source for this set is a boy aged 2 to 9 in good health and CMV-seronegative.

Only a few counts were recorded for this clone. The V and J genes are TRBV13 and TRBJ1-1; tentatively, D is TRBD1 (6 bases). Trimming stripped 5 bases from V and 2 bases from J, with 12 bases between. Per the germline V gene, CDR1 is PRHDT and CDR2 is FYEKMQ (reference sequence). The CDR3 has 14 residues. The CDR3 DNA sequence: TGTGCCAGCAGCGAATACAGGGACAACACTGAAGCTTTCTTT. Encoded protein: CASSEYRDNTEAFF.

The rearrangement joins TRBV6-5 to TRBJ2-2, with 9 bases fitting TRBD2. Trimming at V came to 0 bases and at J to 6 bases, leaving 2 bases not matched to a gene. The germline V gene encodes CDR1 MNHEY and CDR2 SVGAGI. The CDR3 has 15 amino acids. CDR3 protein: CASSYSAGGPGELFF. CDR3 sequence (DNA): TGTGCCAGCAGTTACTCGGCGGGGGGGCCCGGGGAGCTGTTTTTT.

The rearrangement joins TRBV2 to TRBJ1-2; D call uncertain. There are 14 residues in the CDR3. Germline values: CDR1 SNHLY, CDR2 FYNNEI. The V and J ends lost 6 bases and 4 bases respectively, with 15 bases between them. The CDR3 protein is CASSEGAVPYGYTF. CDR3 nucleotides: TGTGCCAGCAGCGAGGGAGCGGTGCCCTATGGCTACACCTTC. Combining the CDR3 with reference TRBV2 and TRBJ1-2 gives the whole variable domain EPEVTQTPSHQVTQMGQEVILRCVPISNHLYFYWYRQILGQKVEFLVSFYNNEISEKSEIFDDQFSVERPDGSNFTLKIRSTKLEDSAMYFCASSEGAVPYGYTFGSGTRLTVV.

This chain links TRBV23-1 with TRBJ2-7; 8 bases agree with TRBD1. TRBV23-1 counts as an open reading frame of uncertain function. CDR3 size: 15 residues. Trimming took 0 bases from V and 5 from J; bases not matched to a gene: 6. The CDR3 reads CASSQSWDRFNEQYF. CDR3 DNA sequence: TGCGCCAGCAGTCAATCCTGGGACAGGTTCAACGAGCAGTACTTC.

The chain links TRBV5-1 to TRBJ2-7, with 9 bases fitting TRBD1. The CDR3 loop spans 13 amino acids. Unmatched junction bases numbered 8, after V lost 7 bases and J lost 6 bases. The V gene's germline CDR1 is SGHRS and CDR2 YFSETQ. CDR3 coding DNA: TGCGCCAGCCGACAGGGGGAACAAGGCGAGCAGTACTTC. Protein sequence: CASRQGEQGEQYF.

The chain carries TRBV30 and TRBJ1-2, with TRBD1 matching 7 bases. The CDR3 runs to 14 residues. Germline CDR1 GTSNPN, CDR2 SVGIG (reference sequence). The V segment lost 8 bases and the J segment 4 bases; nucleotides outside the gene matches: 13. CDR3 DNA: TGTGCCCTAGAACAGGGGAGGACGCTCTATGGCTACACCTTC. The encoded protein is CALEQGRTLYGYTF.

This chain links TRBV29-1 with TRBJ2-7, with D maybe TRBD2 (7 bases). Between the trimmed V and J ends, which lost 2 bases and 0 bases, there was a span of 17 bases. There are 16 residues in the CDR3. Germline lookup yields CDR1 SQVTM and CDR2 ANQGSEA. The CDR3 coding sequence is TGCAGCGTTGAATGGGGGGGCGCAGAGGGCTCCTACGAGCAGTACTTC. Protein sequence: CSVEWGGAEGSYEQYF.

The chain links TRBV4-1 to TRBJ2-7; D is perhaps TRBD1 (6 bases). From germline, CDR1 is MGHRA and CDR2 YSYEKL. The CDR3 consists of 15 residues. With 0 bases removed from V and 2 bases from J, the gap between germline ends came to 11 bases. The CDR3 nucleotides are TGCGCCAGCAGCCAAGACTTGGCAGGGGCCTACGAGCAGTACTTC. Its protein is CASSQDLAGAYEQYF.

This clone was detected a few times. The rearrangement uses TRBV30 and TRBJ1-1; TRBD1 is a possible D gene (6 bases). Germline CDR1 and CDR2: GTSNPN and SVGIG (reference sequence). The V gene lost 5 bases and the J gene lost 5 bases, with 18 bases spanning the gap. This CDR3 has 14 residues. The CDR3 DNA follows: TGTGCCTGGGATCTTGGACAGTCGGGGACTGAAGCTTTCTTT. Its translation is CAWDLGQSGTEAFF.

This clone was seen a handful of times. The chain employs TRBV27 and TRBJ1-1, with unresolved D. This CDR3 contains 14 residues. Trimming took off 4 bases at V and 1 base at J, with 10 bases between the two ends. The germline gives CDR1 MNHEY, CDR2 SMNVEV (reference sequence). CDR3 in amino acids: CASSSTAKNTEAFF. In DNA form, the CDR3 reads TGTGCCAGCAGTTCCACAGCCAAGAACACTGAAGCTTTCTTT.

The rearrangement uses TRBV5-5 and TRBJ2-6, with 8 bases matching TRBD1. This CDR3 has 17 residues. Germline trimming cut 4 bases from V and 0 bases from J; bases unmatched to any gene: 6. Germline V gene sequence: CDR1 SGHKS, CDR2 YYEKEE (reference sequence). Here the CDR3 reads CASSVRTGRSGANVLTF. DNA of the CDR3: TGTGCCAGCAGCGTGAGGACAGGGCGCTCTGGGGCCAACGTCCTGACTTTC.

This chain uses TRBV29-1 with TRBJ2-1, with 13 bases identical to TRBD2. Germline V gene lookup returns CDR1 SQVTM and CDR2 ANQGSEA. With V trimmed by 8 bases and J by 8 bases, 24 bases remained unmatched. The CDR3 totals 19 residues. Here the CDR3 reads CSYRRIPLAGGLKTDEQFF. The CDR3 DNA follows: TGCAGCTATCGCAGGATCCCACTAGCGGGGGGGCTCAAAACCGATGAGCAGTTCTTC.

The V and J genes are TRBV19 and TRBJ2-1, with 9 bases matching TRBD2. Germline V gene data show CDR1 as LNHDA and CDR2 as SQIVND (reference sequence). The trim removed 5 bases at V and 0 bases at J, leaving 8 bases unmatched. The CDR3 extends over 17 amino acids. The CDR3 loop reads CASSVLAGGSSYNEQFF. The DNA of the CDR3 is TGTGCCAGTAGTGTACTGGCGGGGGGGAGCTCCTACAATGAGCAGTTCTTC.

The V and J genes are TRBV6-6 and TRBJ2-5; the match to TRBD1 covers 7 bases. The end of the DNA fits TRBJ2-7 better, so the J call may be wrong. The CDR3 spans 13 residues. Germline V gives CDR1 MNHNY, CDR2 SVGAGI (reference sequence). This CDR3 reads CASTGSTGYEQYF. The CDR3 coding sequence is TGTGCCAGCACCGGCTCGACAGGGTACGAGCAGTACTTC.

J is TRBJ2-5 and V is TRBV10-2; D unresolved. This CDR3 region has 11 residues. Trimming left V 8 bases short and J 5 bases short, with 9 bases between. Germline assignment: CDR1 WSHSY and CDR2 SAAADI. This CDR3 reads CASLLGETQYF. CDR3 DNA: TGCGCCAGCCTCCTCGGGGAGACCCAGTACTTC.

This chain links TRBV5-1 with TRBJ1-3; 7 positions match TRBD1. V gave up 1 base and J gave up 3 bases; unmatched junction bases: 4. CDR1 SGHRS and CDR2 YFSETQ come from the germline V gene. There are 15 residues in the CDR3. CDR3 region: CASSLNTGVGNTIYF. The CDR3 DNA sequence: TGCGCCAGCAGCTTGAACACAGGGGTTGGAAACACCATATATTTT.

The genes are TRBV7-9 and TRBJ1-4, with 7 bases lining up with TRBD1. V gave up 1 base and J gave up 2 bases; unmatched junction bases: 4. This CDR3 has 16 amino acids. CDR1 and CDR2 from the germline V gene are SEHNR and FQNEAQ (reference sequence). CDR3 residues: CASSLGRRGTNEKLFF. CDR3 nucleotides: TGTGCCAGCAGCTTAGGGCGCAGGGGGACTAATGAAAAACTGTTTTTT.